These T cell receptor beta chains were read from a single sample in a study of blood T cell repertoires in COVID-19. The table came from immunoSEQ multiplex PCR; TCRdb's copy has only in-frame clones and leaves some out. The table includes about 120,000 clones, over 65% detected once. The sequenced material came from peripheral blood. All receptors come from a man between 60 and 75 years old with acute or convalescent COVID-19. The CDR3 runs from the conserved cysteine through the conserved F or W. D genes are given only for firm matches. Rows may omit the clone size; those that give it use once, few, many or a size class.

cdr3_nt cdr3_aa j_call clone_size d_call v_call
TGTGCCAGCAGCTTACTCCTGCCGACAAACCAGATCTCTGGAAACACCATATATTTT CASSLLLPTNQISGNTIYF TRBJ1-3 - - TRBV7-2
TGTGCCAGCAGGCCCCCAGGGAGGGAGACCCAGTACTTC CASRPPGRETQYF TRBJ2-5 - - TRBV6-5
TGTGCCTGGAGCGTGGGAGCGAGCACAGATACGCAGTATTTT CAWSVGASTDTQYF TRBJ2-3 once - TRBV30
TGTGCCAGCAGTTCCCCTCCGATTAGAGCGGGAGGCGATACTCGCACAGATACGCAGTATTTT CASSSPPIRAGGDTRTDTQYF TRBJ2-3 few TRBD2 TRBV6-2/TRBV6-3
TGTGCCAGCAGCCGCTCCCCACAGTGGGGGCCCGGGGAGCTGTTTTTT CASSRSPQWGPGELFF TRBJ2-2 - - TRBV7-2
TGCGCCAGCAGCTTGGGGGTCCTGACTAGCGGGAGGTTAGGCCATGAGCAGTTCTTC CASSLGVLTSGRLGHEQFF TRBJ2-1 - TRBD2 TRBV5-1
TGTGCCAGCAGCGGTATGGCAGGGAAGAACACTGAAGCTTTCTTT CASSGMAGKNTEAFF TRBJ1-1 - - TRBV7-9
TGTGCCTGGAGTGCAGTTCGAAACGAGCAGTACTTC CAWSAVRNEQYF TRBJ2-7 - - TRBV30
TGCGCCAGCAGTGAGAGGGGAAGCTCACCCCTCCACTTT CASSERGSSPLHF TRBJ1-6 - - TRBV10-2
TGTGCCACCAGCAGTCCCAGACAGGGAATCTATGGCTACACCTTC CATSSPRQGIYGYTF TRBJ1-2 - TRBD1 TRBV15
TGTGCCACCAGTGACCCGCCTCGGGGGGGCAATGAGCAGTTCTTC CATSDPPRGGNEQFF TRBJ2-1 - TRBD2 TRBV24-1
TGTGCCAGCAGCTTAACTGGGACAGGGTTGTCCTACGAGCAGTACTTC CASSLTGTGLSYEQYF TRBJ2-7 few TRBD1 TRBV7-2
TGTGCCAGCAGCCAAGAGGGGGAAGCGGGAGGGCCCTCCTACGAGCAGTACTTC CASSQEGEAGGPSYEQYF TRBJ2-7 - TRBD2 TRBV3-1/TRBV3-2
TGTGCTAGTGGTTTCGGGACAGGGGGAGTCAGAGATACGCAGTATTTT CASGFGTGGVRDTQYF TRBJ2-3 - TRBD1 TRBV12-5
TGTGCCAGCAGCCTCCAGGGACAGTTTGATAAGCAGTTCTTC CASSLQGQFDKQFF TRBJ2-1 - TRBD1 TRBV7-2
TGTGCCAGCAGTTCCCCCCCGACACAGGTGAACACTGAAGCTTTCTTT CASSSPPTQVNTEAFF TRBJ1-1 once - TRBV28
TGTGCCAGCACGGGGGGCCGCGGGGGGACCGAGACCCAGTACTTC CASTGGRGGTETQYF TRBJ2-5 - TRBD2 TRBV2
TGTGCCAGCAGCCCACGAATTTCCTATTGGGGGGAGAATGGGACAGATACGCAGTATTTT CASSPRISYWGENGTDTQYF TRBJ2-3 - - TRBV21-1
TGTGCCAGCAGTTTACCCACCAGCGGGAGGGGCAATGAGCAGTTCTTC CASSLPTSGRGNEQFF TRBJ2-1 - TRBD2 TRBV27
TGTGCCAGCTCACTTGGGACTAGCGGGGCTTATGAGCAGTTCTTC CASSLGTSGAYEQFF TRBJ2-1 - TRBD2 TRBV18
TGTGCCAGCAGTGCGGACAGGACTTATGGCTACACCTTC CASSADRTYGYTF TRBJ1-2 - TRBD1 TRBV12-3/TRBV12-4
TGTGCCAGCAGTGAGGGCTTAGCAGGACTAGCGGGAACGGAGCAGTACTTC CASSEGLAGLAGTEQYF TRBJ2-7 - TRBD2 TRBV2
TGTGCCAGCAGCTTAGCCCGACTAGCGGGAGTCGCGGATACGCAGTATTTT CASSLARLAGVADTQYF TRBJ2-3 once TRBD2 TRBV7-2
TGTGCCAGTAGTGTGGACAGTAACTATGGCTACACCTTC CASSVDSNYGYTF TRBJ1-2 - - TRBV19
TGTGCCAGCAGCCAAGATTCGGGACTTGGACTAGGCTACAATGAGCAGTTCTTC CASSQDSGLGLGYNEQFF TRBJ2-1 - TRBD2 TRBV4-2